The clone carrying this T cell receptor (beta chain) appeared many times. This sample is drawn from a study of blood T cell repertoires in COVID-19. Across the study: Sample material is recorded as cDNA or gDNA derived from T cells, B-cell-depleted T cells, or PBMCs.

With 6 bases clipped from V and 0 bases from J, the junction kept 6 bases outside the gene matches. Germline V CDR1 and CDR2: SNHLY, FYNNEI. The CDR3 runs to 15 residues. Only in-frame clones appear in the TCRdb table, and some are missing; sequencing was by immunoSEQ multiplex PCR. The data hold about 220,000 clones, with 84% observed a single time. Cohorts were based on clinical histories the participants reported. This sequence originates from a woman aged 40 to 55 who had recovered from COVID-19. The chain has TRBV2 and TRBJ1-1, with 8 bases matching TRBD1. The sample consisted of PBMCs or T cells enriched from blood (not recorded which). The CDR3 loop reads CASSVQGALNTEAFF. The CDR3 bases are TGTGCCAGCAGCGTTCAGGGGGCTCTGAACACTGAAGCTTTCTTT.